These 12 T cell receptor beta chains share one sample of origin, sequenced in a study of T cells in Graves' hyperthyroidism and ophthalmopathy. It was RNA transcripts that yielded the amplified TCR beta CDR3 regions. The TCR CDR3 was amplified in a first-round RT-PCR using the HTBI primer set. A single record per CDR3 protein comes from TCRdb applying MiXCR to the multiplex PCR reads. The top ten hold 7.5% to 9.5% of the sample, which has 750,000 to 950,000 distinct CDR3 sequences, roughly 37% seen once. The material sequenced was blood. These receptors came from a man younger than 30 with Graves' hyperthyroidism.

This clonotype has ten or more counts. V and J are TRBV2 and TRBJ1-1; perhaps TRBD1 as D (5 bases). With 3 bases removed from V and 4 bases from J, the gap between germline ends came to 15 bases. CDR1 is SNHLY, CDR2 FYNNEI, per germline. The CDR3 has 15 residues. The CDR3 loop is CASSDRGLPVTEAFF. The CDR3 coding sequence is TGTGCCAGCAGTGATCGGGGACTTCCTGTCACTGAAGCTTTCTTT.

The CDR3 reads CASSLLLIMNTEAFF. DNA of the CDR3: TGTGCCAGCAGTTTATTACTGATTATGAACACTGAAGCTTTCTTT. This sequence joins TRBV25-1 and TRBJ1-1; D not resolved. CDR3 length: 15 residues. V gave up 5 bases and J gave up 0 bases, with 13 bases separating them. Germline assignment: CDR1 MGHDK and CDR2 SYGVNS.

The CDR3, as DNA: TGTGCCATACGGGACAGTCCGAACGAGCAGTACTTC. Translation gives CAIRDSPNEQYF. This chain uses TRBV2 with TRBJ2-7; TRBD1 agrees at 7 bases. CDR1 is SNHLY, CDR2 FYNNEI, per germline. The CDR3 is made up of 12 amino acids. The ends lost 10 bases at V and 5 bases at J; junction bases unmatched: 8.

In this sample, this clonotype turned up many times. V gene TRBV7-9 combines with J gene TRBJ1-2, with D uncertain. Germline V gene lookup returns CDR1 SEHNR and CDR2 FQNEAQ (reference sequence). The V and J ends lost 2 bases and 9 bases respectively, with 7 bases between them. The CDR3 is 11 residues long. CDR3 sequence reads: CASSLRDSYTF. CDR3 sequence (DNA): TGTGCCAGCAGCTTAAGGGATAGCTACACCTTC.

Concerning this clonotype: One base away lies a much larger clone, so this may be a sequencing read error. This rearrangement joins TRBV29-1 to TRBJ2-5; a weak D match, TRBD1 (6 bases). The CDR3 has 11 amino acids. CDR1 is SQVTM, CDR2 ANQGSEA, per germline. The CDR3 sequence: CSAYSGETRYF. For the CDR3, the DNA is TGCAGCGCTTATTCAGGGGAGACCCGGTACTTC.

This clonotype was observed at least ten times. The chain is built from TRBV15 and TRBJ1-5; D gene unclear. Trimming removed 0 bases from V and 6 bases from J, with 18 bases in between. The CDR3 totals 17 residues. CDR1 is LNHNV and CDR2 is YYDKDF in the germline V gene (reference sequence). The CDR3 loop is CATSRERGAAAGQPQHF. DNA for the CDR3: TGTGCCACCAGCAGAGAGCGGGGTGCGGCAGCCGGTCAGCCCCAGCATTTT.

A remark on this clonotype: One end of the junction does not line up with germline, which may come from a read error. The chain employs TRBV4-1 and TRBJ2-2; no clear D gene. The CDR3 is 16 amino acids. Germline values: CDR1 MGHRA, CDR2 YSYEKL. The CDR3 spells CASSRVGLDNTGELFF. The CDR3 region has the DNA TGTGCCAGCAGCCGCGTTGGGCTCGATAACACCGGGGAGCTGTTTTTT.

On this clonotype itself: The CDR3 does not close with the conserved phenylalanine or tryptophan, likely indicating a read error. The limits of the CDR3 on the DNA are not certain, so only TCRdb's listed CDR3 is given. This chain links TRBV15 with TRBJ1-1; TRBD1 is the table's D call, not checked against the DNA. The CDR3 adds up to 9 amino acids, both ends counted. CDR1 LNHNV and CDR2 YYDKDF come from the germline V gene (reference sequence). This chain's CDR3 is CATSRDTGQ.

This clonotype was seen a handful of times. The genes are TRBV5-1 and TRBJ2-5; no definite D call. Germline CDR1 is SGHRS and CDR2 is YFSETQ. The length of the CDR3 is 15 residues. Trimming pared 0 bases from V and 0 bases from J, leaving 9 bases between. The CDR3 DNA reads as TGCGCCAGCAGCTTGGATGGAGTAGACCAAGAGACCCAGTACTTC. It yields the protein CASSLDGVDQETQYF.

The J gene is TRBJ1-3, the V gene TRBV20-1; no firm D call. V lost 0 bases and J lost 0, with 6 bases in between. The germline V gene encodes CDR1 DFQATT and CDR2 SNEGSKA (reference sequence). The CDR3 has 14 residues. The CDR3, as DNA: TGCAGTGCTAGAGATCGTCACTCTGGAAACACCATATATTTT. Encoded protein: CSARDRHSGNTIYF.

The count of this clonotype is one. This sequence joins TRBV13 and TRBJ2-7, with TRBD1 identical over 7 bases. CDR3 length: 15 residues. Per germline, CDR1 PRHDT and CDR2 FYEKMQ (reference sequence). The trim removed 6 bases at V and 10 bases at J, leaving 18 bases unmatched. DNA of the CDR3: TGTGCCAGCAGTTCGACAGGGTCCCCGTGGACCGGCCAGTACTTC. This sequence encodes CASSSTGSPWTGQYF.

This clonotype showed up just a few times. The J gene is TRBJ1-2, the V gene TRBV12-3 or TRBV12-4, with D unclear. The CDR3 sequence is 13 residues long. The germline V and J ends were trimmed by 8 bases and 0 bases, with 10 bases remaining between them. CDR3 sequence reads: CASGPLANYGYTF. The DNA of the CDR3 is TGTGCCAGCGGCCCCTTAGCTAACTATGGCTACACCTTC.